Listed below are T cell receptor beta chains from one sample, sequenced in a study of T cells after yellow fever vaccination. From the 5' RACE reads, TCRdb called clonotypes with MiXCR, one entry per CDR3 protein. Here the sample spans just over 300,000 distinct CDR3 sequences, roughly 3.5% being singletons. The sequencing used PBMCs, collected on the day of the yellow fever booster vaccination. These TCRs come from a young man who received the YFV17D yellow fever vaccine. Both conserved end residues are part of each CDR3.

CDR3aa: CASSPLAGNTDTQYF
len: 15
v_gene: TRBV18
j_gene: TRBJ2-3

CDR3aa: CASSLGSYQETQYF
len: 14
v_gene: TRBV7-9
j_gene: TRBJ2-5

CDR3aa: CASSNLAGTGPYGYTF
len: 16
v_gene: TRBV18
j_gene: TRBJ1-2

CDR3aa: CASSITWGPNTGELFF
len: 16
v_gene: TRBV7-2
j_gene: TRBJ2-2

CDR3aa: CASSKQRVDTEAFF
len: 14
v_gene: TRBV6-5
j_gene: TRBJ1-1

CDR3aa: CASSLYYAGQGRNTEAFF
len: 18
v_gene: TRBV6-2/TRBV6-3
j_gene: TRBJ1-1

CDR3aa: CASKKVASGITDTQYF
len: 16
v_gene: TRBV6-4
j_gene: TRBJ2-3

CDR3aa: CASSWTLAGGAYEQYF
len: 16
v_gene: TRBV5-1
j_gene: TRBJ2-7

CDR3aa: CASSQTRHSQPQHF
len: 14
v_gene: TRBV4-2
j_gene: TRBJ1-5

CDR3aa: CASSDGLYNEQFF
len: 13
v_gene: TRBV10-2
j_gene: TRBJ2-1

CDR3aa: CASSQVVSTDTQYF
len: 14
v_gene: TRBV4-1
j_gene: TRBJ2-3

CDR3aa: CASSQDSPGKAFF
len: 13
v_gene: TRBV4-2
j_gene: TRBJ1-1

CDR3aa: CGVGQGAYEQYF
len: 12
v_gene: TRBV6-2/TRBV6-3
j_gene: TRBJ2-7

CDR3aa: CASSQGQSIGYEQYF
len: 15
v_gene: TRBV3-1
j_gene: TRBJ2-7

CDR3aa: CASKLGRTGLTSGDNEQFF
len: 19
v_gene: TRBV12-3/TRBV12-4
j_gene: TRBJ2-1

CDR3aa: CASSAGVGNDTEAFF
len: 15
v_gene: TRBV7-6
j_gene: TRBJ1-1

CDR3aa: CASSLMGNNQPQHF
len: 14
v_gene: TRBV12-3/TRBV12-4
j_gene: TRBJ1-5

CDR3aa: CASSGGVNPQYF
len: 12
v_gene: TRBV10-2
j_gene: TRBJ2-3

CDR3aa: CASSLPAGPQHF
len: 12
v_gene: TRBV12-3/TRBV12-4
j_gene: TRBJ1-5

CDR3aa: CASSPPVRTDTQYF
len: 14
v_gene: TRBV18
j_gene: TRBJ2-3

CDR3aa: CASMGLGNEKLFF
len: 13
v_gene: TRBV6-5
j_gene: TRBJ1-4

CDR3aa: CASRRDIGYTF
len: 11
v_gene: TRBV7-2
j_gene: TRBJ1-2

CDR3aa: CASSRAPSSSYEQYF
len: 15
v_gene: TRBV5-1
j_gene: TRBJ2-7

CDR3aa: CASSVEHEQYF
len: 11
v_gene: TRBV5-1
j_gene: TRBJ2-7

CDR3aa: CASSSDRGPFDEQFF
len: 15
v_gene: TRBV4-3
j_gene: TRBJ2-1

CDR3aa: CASSQVLRFSGANVLTF
len: 17
v_gene: TRBV5-6
j_gene: TRBJ2-6

CDR3aa: CASSSEGSRAEAFF
len: 14
v_gene: TRBV7-2
j_gene: TRBJ1-1

CDR3aa: CASGVRGNEQFF
len: 12
v_gene: TRBV6-2/TRBV6-3
j_gene: TRBJ2-1

CDR3aa: CASSQPRGTDTQYF
len: 14
v_gene: TRBV6-2/TRBV6-3
j_gene: TRBJ2-3

CDR3aa: CASSLEAGTEAFF
len: 13
v_gene: TRBV7-9
j_gene: TRBJ1-1

CDR3aa: CASSLVGGITGELFF
len: 15
v_gene: TRBV12-3/TRBV12-4
j_gene: TRBJ2-2

CDR3aa: CASSLAGSAKNIQYF
len: 15
v_gene: TRBV5-1
j_gene: TRBJ2-4

CDR3aa: CASRLRLAGGRYNEQFF
len: 17
v_gene: TRBV12-3/TRBV12-4
j_gene: TRBJ2-1

CDR3aa: CASSKDRGNGGELFF
len: 15
v_gene: TRBV5-6
j_gene: TRBJ2-2

CDR3aa: CATSRDNRGNQPQHF
len: 15
v_gene: TRBV15
j_gene: TRBJ1-5

CDR3aa: CASSVRDNEKLFF
len: 13
v_gene: TRBV7-2
j_gene: TRBJ1-4

CDR3aa: CASSNWDNGAFF
len: 12
v_gene: TRBV28
j_gene: TRBJ1-1

CDR3aa: CASSSPYGYTF
len: 11
v_gene: TRBV12-3/TRBV12-4
j_gene: TRBJ1-2

CDR3aa: CASSQDLFSPLHF
len: 13
v_gene: TRBV4-3
j_gene: TRBJ1-6

CDR3aa: CASGGGTANTGELFF
len: 15
v_gene: TRBV2
j_gene: TRBJ2-2

CDR3aa: CASTPQGALDEQYF
len: 14
v_gene: TRBV27
j_gene: TRBJ2-7

CDR3aa: CASSPGTGLETQYF
len: 14
v_gene: TRBV7-3
j_gene: TRBJ2-5

CDR3aa: CASSFLDTGELFF
len: 13
v_gene: TRBV5-1
j_gene: TRBJ2-2

CDR3aa: CSERGDAETQYF
len: 12
v_gene: TRBV20-1
j_gene: TRBJ2-5

CDR3aa: CASSEGLGGNTIYF
len: 14
v_gene: TRBV5-1
j_gene: TRBJ1-3

CDR3aa: CSALGLVGTILNEQFF
len: 16
v_gene: TRBV20-1
j_gene: TRBJ2-1

CDR3aa: CASSLRTGRFGGYTF
len: 15
v_gene: TRBV18
j_gene: TRBJ1-2

CDR3aa: CASSLDRPWRAFF
len: 13
v_gene: TRBV5-5
j_gene: TRBJ1-1

CDR3aa: CASSSLSGTSGGGTDTQYF
len: 19
v_gene: TRBV7-2
j_gene: TRBJ2-3

CDR3aa: CASSGAGRGETQYF
len: 14
v_gene: TRBV25-1
j_gene: TRBJ2-5

CDR3aa: CASSGESATQYF
len: 12
v_gene: TRBV2
j_gene: TRBJ2-5

CDR3aa: CASSYSVQGQETQYF
len: 15
v_gene: TRBV6-5
j_gene: TRBJ2-5

CDR3aa: CASSFSGTPSGDTQYF
len: 16
v_gene: TRBV6-2/TRBV6-3
j_gene: TRBJ2-3

CDR3aa: CASSFDLEGSAEAFF
len: 15
v_gene: TRBV5-1
j_gene: TRBJ1-1

CDR3aa: CASSLGGGGTDTQYF
len: 15
v_gene: TRBV5-1
j_gene: TRBJ2-3

CDR3aa: CASSFRGVEAFF
len: 12
v_gene: TRBV5-4
j_gene: TRBJ1-1

CDR3aa: CASSLSLPRAGELFF
len: 15
v_gene: TRBV7-3
j_gene: TRBJ2-2